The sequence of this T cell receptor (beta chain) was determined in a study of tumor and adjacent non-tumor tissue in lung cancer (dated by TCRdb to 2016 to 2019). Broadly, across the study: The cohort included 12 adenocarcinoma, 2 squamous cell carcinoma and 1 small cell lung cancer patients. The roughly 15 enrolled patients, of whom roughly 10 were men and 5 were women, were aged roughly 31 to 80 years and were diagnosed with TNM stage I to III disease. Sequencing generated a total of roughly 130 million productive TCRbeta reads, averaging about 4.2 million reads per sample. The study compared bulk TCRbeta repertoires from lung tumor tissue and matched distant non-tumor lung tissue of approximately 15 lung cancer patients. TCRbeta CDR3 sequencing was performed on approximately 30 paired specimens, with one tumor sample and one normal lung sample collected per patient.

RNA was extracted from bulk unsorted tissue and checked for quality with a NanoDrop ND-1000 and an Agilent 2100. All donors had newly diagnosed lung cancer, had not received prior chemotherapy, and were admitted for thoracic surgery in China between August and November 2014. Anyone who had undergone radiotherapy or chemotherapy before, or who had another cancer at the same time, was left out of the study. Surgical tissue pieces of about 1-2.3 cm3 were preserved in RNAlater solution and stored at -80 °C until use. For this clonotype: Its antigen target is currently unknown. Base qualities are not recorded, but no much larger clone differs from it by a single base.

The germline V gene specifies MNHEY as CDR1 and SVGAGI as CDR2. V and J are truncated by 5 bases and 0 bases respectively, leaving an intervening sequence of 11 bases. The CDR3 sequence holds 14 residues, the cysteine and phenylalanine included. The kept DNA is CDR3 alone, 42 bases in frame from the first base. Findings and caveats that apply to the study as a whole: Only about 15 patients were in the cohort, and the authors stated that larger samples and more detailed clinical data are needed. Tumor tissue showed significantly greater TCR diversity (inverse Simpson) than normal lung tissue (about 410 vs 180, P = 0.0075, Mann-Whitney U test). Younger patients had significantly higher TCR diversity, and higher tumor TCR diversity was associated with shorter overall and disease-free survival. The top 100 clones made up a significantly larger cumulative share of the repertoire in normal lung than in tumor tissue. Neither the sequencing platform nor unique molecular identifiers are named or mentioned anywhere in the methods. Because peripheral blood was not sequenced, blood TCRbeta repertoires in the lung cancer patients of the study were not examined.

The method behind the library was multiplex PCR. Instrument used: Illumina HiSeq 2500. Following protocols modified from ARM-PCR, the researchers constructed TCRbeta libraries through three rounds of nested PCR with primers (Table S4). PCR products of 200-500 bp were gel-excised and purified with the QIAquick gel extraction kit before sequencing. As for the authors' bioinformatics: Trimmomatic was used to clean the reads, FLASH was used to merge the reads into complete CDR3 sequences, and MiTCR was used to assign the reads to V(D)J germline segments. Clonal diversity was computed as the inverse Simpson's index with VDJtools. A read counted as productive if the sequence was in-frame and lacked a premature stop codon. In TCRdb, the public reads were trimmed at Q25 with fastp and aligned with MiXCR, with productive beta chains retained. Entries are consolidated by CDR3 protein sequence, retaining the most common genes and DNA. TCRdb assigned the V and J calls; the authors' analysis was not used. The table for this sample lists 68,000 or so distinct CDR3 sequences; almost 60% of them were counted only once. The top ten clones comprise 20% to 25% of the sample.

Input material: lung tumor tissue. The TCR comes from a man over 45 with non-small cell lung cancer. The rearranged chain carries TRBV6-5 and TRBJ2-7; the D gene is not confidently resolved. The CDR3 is CASSGPRSSYEQYF. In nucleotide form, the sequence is TGTGCCAGCAGTGGCCCCAGGAGCTCCTACGAGCAGTACTTC.